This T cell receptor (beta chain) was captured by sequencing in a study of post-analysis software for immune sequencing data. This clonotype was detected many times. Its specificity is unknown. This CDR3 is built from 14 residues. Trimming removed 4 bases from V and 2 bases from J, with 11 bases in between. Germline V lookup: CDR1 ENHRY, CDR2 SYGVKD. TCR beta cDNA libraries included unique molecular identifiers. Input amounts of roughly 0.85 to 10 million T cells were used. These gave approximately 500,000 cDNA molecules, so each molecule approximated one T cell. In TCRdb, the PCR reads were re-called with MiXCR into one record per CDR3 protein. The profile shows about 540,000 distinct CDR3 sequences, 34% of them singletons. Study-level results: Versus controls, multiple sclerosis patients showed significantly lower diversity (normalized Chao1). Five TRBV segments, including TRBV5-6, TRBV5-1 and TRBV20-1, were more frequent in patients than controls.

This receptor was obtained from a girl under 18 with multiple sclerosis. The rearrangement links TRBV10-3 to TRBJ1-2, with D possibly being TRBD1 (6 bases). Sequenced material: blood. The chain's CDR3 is CAISGYGQNYGYTF. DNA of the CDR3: TGTGCCATCAGTGGATACGGACAGAACTATGGCTACACCTTC.